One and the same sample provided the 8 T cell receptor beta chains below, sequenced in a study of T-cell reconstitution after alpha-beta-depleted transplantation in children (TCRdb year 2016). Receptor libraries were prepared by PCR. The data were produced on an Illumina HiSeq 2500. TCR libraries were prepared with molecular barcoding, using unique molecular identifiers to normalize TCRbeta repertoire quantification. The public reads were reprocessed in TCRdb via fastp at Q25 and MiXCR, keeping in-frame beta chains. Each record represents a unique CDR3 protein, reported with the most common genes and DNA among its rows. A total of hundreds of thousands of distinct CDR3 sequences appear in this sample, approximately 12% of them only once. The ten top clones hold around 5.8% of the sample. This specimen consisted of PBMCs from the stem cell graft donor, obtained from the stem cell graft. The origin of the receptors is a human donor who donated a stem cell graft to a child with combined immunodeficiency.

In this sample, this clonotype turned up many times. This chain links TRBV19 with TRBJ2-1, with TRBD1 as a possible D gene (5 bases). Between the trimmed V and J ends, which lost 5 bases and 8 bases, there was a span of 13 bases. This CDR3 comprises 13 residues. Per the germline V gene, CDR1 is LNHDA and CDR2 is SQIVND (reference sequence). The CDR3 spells CASSFVGVDEQFF. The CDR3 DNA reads TGTGCCAGTAGTTTCGTAGGGGTGGATGAGCAGTTCTTC.

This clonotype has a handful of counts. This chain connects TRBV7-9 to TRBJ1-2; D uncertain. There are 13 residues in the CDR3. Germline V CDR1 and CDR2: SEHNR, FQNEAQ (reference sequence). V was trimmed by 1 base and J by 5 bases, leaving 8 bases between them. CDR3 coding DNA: TGTGCCAGCAGCTTAGGAGAGCGGTATGGCTACACCTTC. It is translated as CASSLGERYGYTF.

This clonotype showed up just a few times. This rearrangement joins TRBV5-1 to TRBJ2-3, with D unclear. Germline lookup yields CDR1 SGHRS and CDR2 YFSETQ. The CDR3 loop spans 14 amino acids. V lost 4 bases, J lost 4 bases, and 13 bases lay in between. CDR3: CASSLLGRADTQYF. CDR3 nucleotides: TGCGCCAGCAGCCTGCTTGGGCGCGCAGATACGCAGTATTTT. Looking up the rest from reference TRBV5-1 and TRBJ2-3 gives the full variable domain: KAGVTQTPRYLIKTRGQQVTLSCSPISGHRSVSWYQQTPGQGLQFLFEYFSETQRNKGNFPGRFSGRQFSNSRSEMNVSTLELGDSALYLCASSLLGRADTQYFGPGTRLTVL.

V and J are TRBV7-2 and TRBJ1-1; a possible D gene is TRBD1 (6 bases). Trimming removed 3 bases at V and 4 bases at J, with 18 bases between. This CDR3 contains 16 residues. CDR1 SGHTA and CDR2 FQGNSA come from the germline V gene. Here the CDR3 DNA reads TGTGCCAGCAGCTTTTTCCGGGCCACAGGGCGCACTGAAGCTTTCTTT. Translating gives CASSFFRATGRTEAFF. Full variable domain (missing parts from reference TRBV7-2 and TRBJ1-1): GAGVSQSPSNKVTEKGKDVELRCDPISGHTALYWYRQSLGQGLEFLIYFQGNSAPDKSGLPSDRFSAERTGGSVSTLTIQRTQQEDSAVYLCASSFFRATGRTEAFFGQGTRLTVV.

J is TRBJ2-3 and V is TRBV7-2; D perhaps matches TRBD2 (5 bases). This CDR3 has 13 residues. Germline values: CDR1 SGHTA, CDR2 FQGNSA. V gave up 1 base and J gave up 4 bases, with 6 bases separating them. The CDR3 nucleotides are TGTGCCAGCAGCTTAGTGGACTCAGATACGCAGTATTTT. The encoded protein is CASSLVDSDTQYF.

DNA of the CDR3: TGTGCCAGCAGCCAACGACTAGCGGGGGCTAAAGAGACCCAGTACTTC. Its protein is CASSQRLAGAKETQYF. The V gene is TRBV3-1, the J gene TRBJ2-5, with 12 bases that match TRBD2. Germline assignment: CDR1 LGHDT and CDR2 YNNKEL (reference sequence). The CDR3 is 16 residues long. Germline trimming cut 2 bases from V and 3 bases from J; bases unmatched to any gene: 4.

The chain's CDR3 is CASSKGQGFAEAFF. CDR3 bases: TGTGCCAGCAGTAAGGGACAGGGGTTTGCTGAAGCTTTCTTT. The chain joins TRBV9 to TRBJ1-1; 10 positions match TRBD1. V was pared by 5 bases and J by 6 bases, with 7 bases of the junction left unmatched. Germline CDR1 SGDLS, CDR2 YYNGEE. The CDR3 runs 14 residues. Full variable domain (missing parts from reference TRBV9 and TRBJ1-1): DSGVTQTPKHLITATGQRVTLRCSPRSGDLSVYWYQQSLDQGLQFLIQYYNGEERAKGNILERFSAQQFPDLHSELNLSSLELGDSALYFCASSKGQGFAEAFFGQGTRLTVV.

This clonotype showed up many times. The CDR3 reads CASSNSGISEGELFF. The CDR3 DNA is TGTGCCAGCAGCAATTCAGGGATCTCAGAGGGGGAGCTGTTTTTT. The chain uses TRBV12-3 or TRBV12-4 and TRBJ2-2; perhaps TRBD1 as D (5 bases). Trimming took 6 bases from V and 8 from J, leaving 19 bases between them. The length of the CDR3 is 15 residues.